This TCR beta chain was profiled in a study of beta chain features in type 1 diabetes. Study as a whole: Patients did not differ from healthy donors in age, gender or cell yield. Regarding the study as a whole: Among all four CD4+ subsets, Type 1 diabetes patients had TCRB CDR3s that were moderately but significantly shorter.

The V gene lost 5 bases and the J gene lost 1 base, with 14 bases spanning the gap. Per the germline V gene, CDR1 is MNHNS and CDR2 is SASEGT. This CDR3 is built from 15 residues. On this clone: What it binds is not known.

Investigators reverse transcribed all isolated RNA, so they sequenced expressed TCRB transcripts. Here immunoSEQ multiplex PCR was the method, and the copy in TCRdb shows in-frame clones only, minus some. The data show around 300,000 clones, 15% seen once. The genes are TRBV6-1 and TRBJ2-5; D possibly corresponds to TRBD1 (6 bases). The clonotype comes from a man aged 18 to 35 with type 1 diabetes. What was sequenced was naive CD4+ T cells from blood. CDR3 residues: CASSSTDRTQETQYF. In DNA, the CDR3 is TGTGCCAGCAGTTCCACCGACAGGACCCAAGAGACCCAGTACTTC.